The clone carrying this T cell receptor beta chain was observed at least ten times. Its specificity is not known. J lost 4 bases, V lost 5 bases, and 6 bases had no gene match. The V gene's germline CDR1 is SQVTM and CDR2 ANQGSEA. The CDR3 covers 13 residues. The sample is drawn from a study of identical twins. Study findings and constraints: The authors drew conclusions from cross-sectional statistical analysis rather than following the same donors. Analyses based on zero insertions could be partly confounded by invariant MAIT and iNKT cells. Carriage of fewer insertions was seen in abundant cord blood beta clonotypes, whereas memory repertoires showed none.

TCRdb recomputed calls from the 5' RACE reads with MiXCR, one row per CDR3 protein. The sample holds hundreds of thousands of distinct CDR3 sequences, approximately 6.8% seen once. These same records also appear under a second study, on yellow fever vaccine responses in identical twins. That investigation notes: On the reported evidence, twins' vaccine T cell responses seemed partly convergent and partly personalized.

Input material: CD8+ T cells sorted from blood. The receptor was isolated from a woman younger than 35 in good health. The chain combines TRBV29-1 with TRBJ2-7, with 9 bases that match TRBD1. For the CDR3, the DNA is TGCAGCGTTTTAGGACAGGGGTTTTACGAGCAGTACTTC. It translates to CSVLGQGFYEQYF.